Following are 18 T cell receptor beta chains from one sample sequenced in a study of blood T cell repertoires in COVID-19. This table comes from immunoSEQ multiplex PCR, and its TCRdb copy is limited to in-frame clones, with some not included. This sample carries some 130,000 clones, approximately 74% of them seen once, and the ten largest clones take around 1.8%. Input material: peripheral blood. These receptors all stem from a woman in her seventies with acute or convalescent COVID-19.

Comment on this clone: Other DNA sequences within the sample encode an identical CDR3. The CDR3 bases are TGCGCCAGCTCCCGACAGGGGGACACTGAAGCTTTCTTT. Translation gives CASSRQGDTEAFF. The chain links TRBV5-1 to TRBJ1-1, with 9 positions matching TRBD1. CDR1 is SGHRS and CDR2 is YFSETQ in the germline V gene. This CDR3 has 13 amino acids. V dropped 7 bases and J dropped 3; count of bases not matched to a gene: 4. The entire variable domain, with the rest obtained from reference TRBV5-1 and TRBJ1-1, is as follows: KAGVTQTPRYLIKTRGQQVTLSCSPISGHRSVSWYQQTPGQGLQFLFEYFSETQRNKGNFPGRFSGRQFSNSRSEMNVSTLELGDSALYLCASSRQGDTEAFFGQGTRLTVV.

This chain uses TRBV6-5 with TRBJ1-4, with D tentatively TRBD1 (6 bases). The CDR3 length is 15 residues. Germline-derived CDR1 and CDR2 are MNHEY and SVGAGI. Trimming stripped 10 bases from V and 8 bases from J, with 23 bases between. This CDR3 reads CATGDVVMPGEKLFF. CDR3 nucleotides: TGTGCCACAGGGGATGTTGTAATGCCGGGGGAAAAACTGTTTTTT.

The chain uses TRBV19 and TRBJ2-3; D possibly corresponds to TRBD2 (6 bases). The germline CDR1 and CDR2 sequences are LNHDA and SQIVND (reference sequence). CDR3 length: 14 amino acids. Trimming stripped 6 bases from V and 4 bases from J, with 14 bases between. The CDR3 DNA reads TGTGCCAGTAGGGGAGGACTTTCATCAGATACGCAGTATTTT. It specifies CASRGGLSSDTQYF.

The chain combines TRBV27 with TRBJ2-1; TRBD1 agrees at 10 bases. The CDR3 loop spans 15 amino acids. V was clipped by 6 bases and J by 4 bases; unmatched bases: 6. From germline, CDR1 is MNHEY and CDR2 SMNVEV (reference sequence). CDR3 protein: CASSPDRGNYNEQFF. DNA of the CDR3: TGTGCCAGCAGCCCGGACAGGGGGAATTACAATGAGCAGTTCTTC.

The chain has TRBV21-1 and TRBJ1-2. TRBV21-1 corresponds to a pseudogene. The CDR3 consists of 14 residues. The CDR3 DNA reads as TGTGCCAGCAGCAAAGTATCAGGAGGTGATGGCTACACCTTC. It codes for CASSKVSGGDGYTF.

This clone was detected many times. The chain has TRBV3-1 (or the pseudogene TRBV3-2) and TRBJ2-1, with 7 bases matching TRBD1. With V trimmed by 3 bases and J by 1 base, 3 bases remained unmatched. Germline CDR1 LGHDT, CDR2 YNNKEL (reference sequence). CDR3 length equals 15 residues. The CDR3 sequence: CASSQTGWSYNEQFF. DNA for the CDR3: TGTGCCAGCAGCCAGACAGGGTGGTCCTACAATGAGCAGTTCTTC.

This chain connects TRBV29-1 to TRBJ2-5; 11 bases map to TRBD2. The CDR3 loop spans 15 amino acids. Germline CDR1 is SQVTM and CDR2 is ANQGSEA. Germline trimming cut 0 bases from V and 9 bases from J; bases unmatched to any gene: 9. The CDR3 coding sequence is TGCAGCGTTGAAGAACTAGCGGGAGTTTTGGAGCCCCAGTACTTC. Protein: CSVEELAGVLEPQYF.

V gene TRBV5-4 combines with J gene TRBJ2-1; 12 positions agree with TRBD2. After removal of 4 bases from V and 1 base from J, the junction contained 9 bases not matched to a gene. The germline V gene encodes CDR1 SGHNT and CDR2 YYREEE (reference sequence). This CDR3 has 18 amino acids. In nucleotides, the CDR3 is TGTGCCAGCAGCACCGGGACTAGCGGGTTTAGGTCCTACAATGAGCAGTTCTTC. It translates to CASSTGTSGFRSYNEQFF. Complete variable domain (other parts from reference TRBV5-4 and TRBJ2-1): ETGVTQSPTHLIKTRGQQVTLRCSSQSGHNTVSWYQQALGQGPQFIFQYYREEENGRGNFPPRFSGLQFPNYSSELNVNALELDDSALYLCASSTGTSGFRSYNEQFFGPGTRLTVL.

The V and J genes are TRBV5-6 and TRBJ1-2, with TRBD1 matching 7 bases. V lost 0 bases and J lost 2; bases outside the gene matches: 7. CDR3 length equals 16 residues. The germline V gene has CDR1 SGHDT and CDR2 YYEEEE. The CDR3 is CASSLGAGGENYGYTF. For the CDR3, the DNA is TGTGCCAGCAGCTTGGGTGCAGGGGGTGAAAACTATGGCTACACCTTC. Filled out from reference TRBV5-6 and TRBJ1-2, the complete variable domain reads DAGVTQSPTHLIKTRGQQVTLRCSPKSGHDTVSWYQQALGQGPQFIFQYYEEEERQRGNFPDRFSGHQFPNYSSELNVNALLLGDSALYLCASSLGAGGENYGYTFGSGTRLTVV.

The gene calls are TRBV12-3 or TRBV12-4 and TRBJ1-2; D unclear. The CDR3 consists of 12 residues. V lost 5 bases, J lost 1 base, and 5 bases lay in between. The chain's CDR3 is CASSLRNYGYTF. The CDR3 region has the DNA TGTGCCAGCAGTCTACGTAACTATGGCTACACCTTC.

This rearrangement joins TRBV6-5 to TRBJ2-7, with a possible D match to TRBD1 (6 bases). Germline lookup yields CDR1 MNHEY and CDR2 SVGAGI. This CDR3 has 13 amino acids. Trimming took off 0 bases at V and 3 bases at J, with 6 bases between the two ends. CDR3 protein: CASSYSDSYEQYF. CDR3 nucleotide sequence: TGTGCCAGCAGTTACTCGGACAGCTACGAGCAGTACTTC.

The rearrangement uses TRBV19 and TRBJ2-3; the match to TRBD2 covers 9 bases. The germline gives CDR1 LNHDA, CDR2 SQIVND (reference sequence). V lost 5 bases and J lost 6; bases outside the gene matches: 15. The CDR3 is 17 residues long. The CDR3 is CASSSRVAGAPGDTQYF. The DNA of the CDR3 is TGTGCCAGTAGTTCCCGGGTAGCGGGGGCTCCTGGGGATACGCAGTATTTT.

V gene TRBV14 combines with J gene TRBJ2-5; D perhaps matches TRBD2 (5 bases). CDR3 length equals 14 residues. Germline V CDR1 and CDR2: SGHDN, FVKESK. V lost 1 base and J 5 bases, leaving 11 bases between the germline ends. The CDR3 sequence: CASSQVGWRETQYF. The CDR3, as DNA: TGTGCCAGCAGCCAAGTAGGGTGGAGGGAGACCCAGTACTTC.

In its sample, this clone was seen once. V gene TRBV2 combines with J gene TRBJ2-7; TRBD2 matches 14 bases. Germline assignment: CDR1 SNHLY and CDR2 FYNNEI. The CDR3 consists of 16 residues. V gave up 7 bases and J gave up 1 base; unmatched junction bases: 6. CDR3 DNA sequence: TGTGCCAGCACCAGGACTAGCGGGAGGTTATCCTACGAGCAGTACTTC. Its protein product is CASTRTSGRLSYEQYF.

The chain employs TRBV6-1 and TRBJ2-2; 7 bases are shared with TRBD2. Losses at the gene ends were 3 bases for V and 7 bases for J; bases not matched to a gene: 5. From germline, CDR1 is MNHNS and CDR2 SASEGT. CDR3 length: 14 amino acids. The CDR3 DNA reads as TGTGCCAGCAGTGATGTGACTAGCATCGGGGAGCTGTTTTTT. Translation: CASSDVTSIGELFF.

This chain joins TRBV6-5 and TRBJ2-3; the D gene is possibly TRBD1 (7 bases). Looked up from germline, CDR1 is MNHEY and CDR2 is SVGAGI. The germline V and J ends were trimmed by 3 bases and 1 base, with 14 bases remaining between them. The length of the CDR3 is 16 residues. CDR3 in DNA: TGTGCCAGCAGTTATTGGGGCGGGACAGGCACAGATACGCAGTATTTT. It specifies CASSYWGGTGTDTQYF.

The V and J genes are TRBV19 and TRBJ2-7, with a tentative D call TRBD2 (6 bases). Trimming removed 10 bases from V and 7 bases from J, with 29 bases in between. Per germline, CDR1 LNHDA and CDR2 SQIVND (reference sequence). CDR3 length: 16 amino acids. The DNA of the CDR3 is TGTGCCACCACCGACGGGGGATTAGCCGATAGTGGGGAGCAGTACTTC. Encoded protein: CATTDGGLADSGEQYF.

J is TRBJ2-7 and V is TRBV5-1, with 8 bases lining up with TRBD1. J was trimmed by 6 bases and V by 3 bases; bases with no gene match: 14. CDR1 is SGHRS and CDR2 is YFSETQ in the germline V gene. The CDR3 has 16 amino acids. The CDR3 DNA sequence: TGCGCCAGCAGCTGGGGGCCGGGACAGGCATCGCGCGAGCAGTACTTC. Translation: CASSWGPGQASREQYF. Based on the CDR3 plus reference TRBV5-1 and TRBJ2-7, the full variable domain is KAGVTQTPRYLIKTRGQQVTLSCSPISGHRSVSWYQQTPGQGLQFLFEYFSETQRNKGNFPGRFSGRQFSNSRSEMNVSTLELGDSALYLCASSWGPGQASREQYFGPGTRLTVT.